The next 11 T cell receptor beta chains were all read from a single sample in a study of T cells in Graves' hyperthyroidism and ophthalmopathy. Amplified TCR beta CDR3 regions came from RNA transcripts. The TCR CDR3 was amplified in a first-round RT-PCR using the HTBI primer set. TCRdb fed the multiplex PCR reads into MiXCR, producing one record per CDR3 protein. The sample contains hundreds of thousands of distinct CDR3 sequences, 11% to 15% of which appear only once. Sequencing was performed on blood. These receptors were collected from a woman aged 18 to 35 with Graves' hyperthyroidism.

This chain links TRBV28 with TRBJ1-5, with 7 bases fitting TRBD1. This CDR3 has 16 amino acids. Germline loops: CDR1 MDHEN, CDR2 SYDVKM. V shed 5 bases, J shed 4 bases, and the junction held 11 bases outside the gene matches. The chain's CDR3 is CASSPVQGKVNQPQHF. In DNA, the CDR3 is TGTGCCAGCAGTCCGGTACAGGGGAAGGTGAATCAGCCCCAGCATTTT. Based on the CDR3 plus reference TRBV28 and TRBJ1-5, the full variable domain is DVKVTQSSRYLVKRTGEKVFLECVQDMDHENMFWYRQDPGLGLRLIYFSYDVKMKEKGDIPEGYSVSREKKERFSLILESASTNQTSMYLCASSPVQGKVNQPQHFGDGTRLSIL.

In this sample, this clonotype turned up many times. The chain is built from TRBV11-2 and TRBJ2-1; D is possibly TRBD1 (5 bases). Deletions cut 3 bases from V and 5 bases from J, with 14 bases between. Germline V gene data show CDR1 as SGHAT and CDR2 as FQNNGV. The CDR3 has 15 residues. The CDR3 loop reads CASSFLGQADNEQFF. CDR3 in DNA: TGTGCCAGCAGCTTTCTGGGGCAGGCCGACAATGAGCAGTTCTTC.

V and J are TRBV5-6 and TRBJ1-2; the D gene is possibly TRBD1 (5 bases). Germline CDR1 is SGHDT and CDR2 is YYEEEE. Trimming took 6 bases from V and 6 from J, leaving 24 bases between them. The length of the CDR3 is 16 residues. The CDR3 DNA sequence: TGTGCCAGCATACTGGGCCCGGGACGCTACTCAAATGGCTACACCTTC. This encodes CASILGPGRYSNGYTF.

This clonotype was picked up many times. V and J are TRBV6-1 and TRBJ2-1; TRBD2 aligns across 9 bases. The CDR3 sequence is 15 residues long. After removal of 8 bases from V and 1 base from J, the junction contained 6 bases not matched to a gene. Germline V gives CDR1 MNHNS, CDR2 SASEGT. The CDR3 reads CASGVAGGSYNEQFF. The CDR3 region has the DNA TGTGCCAGCGGGGTGGCGGGAGGGTCCTACAATGAGCAGTTCTTC.

This clonotype was recorded at least ten times. The chain joins TRBV7-3 to TRBJ2-7; D is possibly TRBD2 (6 bases). V lost 5 bases and J lost 5, with 22 bases in between. This CDR3 contains 16 residues. Germline CDR1 and CDR2: SGHTA and FQGTGA. The CDR3, as DNA: TGTGCCAGCAGCCCGGGGGACTTTTACAAGGACGACGAGCAGTACTTC. It yields the protein CASSPGDFYKDDEQYF.

The table lists this clonotype with many counts. V usage is TRBV27 and J usage is TRBJ2-3; D not certain. Germline assignment: CDR1 MNHEY and CDR2 SMNVEV (reference sequence). The CDR3 is 13 residues long. V gave up 7 bases and J gave up 5 bases, with 13 bases separating them. The CDR3 nucleotides read TGTGCCAGCACTTTCGCAGTAGGAGATACGCAGTATTTT. This codes for CASTFAVGDTQYF.

The sample holds many counts of this clonotype. V is TRBV20-1 and J is TRBJ2-7; 8 positions match TRBD2. The V segment lost 1 base and the J segment 4 bases; nucleotides outside the gene matches: 9. This CDR3 contains 15 residues. CDR1 and CDR2 from the germline V gene are DFQATT and SNEGSKA (reference sequence). Written as DNA, the CDR3 is TGCAGTGCTAGAGTCCCCAGCGGGAGTGCATACGAGCAGTACTTC. It specifies CSARVPSGSAYEQYF.

Only a few counts were recorded for this clonotype. The chain links TRBV12-3 or TRBV12-4 to TRBJ2-7, with D tentatively TRBD1 (5 bases). Trimming took off 5 bases at V and 1 base at J, with 9 bases between the two ends. CDR3 length equals 13 residues. CDR3 residues: CASSRQMSYEQYF. The CDR3 DNA reads TGTGCCAGCAGTAGACAGATGTCCTACGAGCAGTACTTC.

A few counts support this clonotype. This chain connects TRBV5-1 to TRBJ2-7; TRBD1 might be the D (6 bases). V was shortened by 4 bases and J by 6 bases, with 14 bases between the two germline ends. The CDR3 loop spans 13 amino acids. The germline V gene encodes CDR1 SGHRS and CDR2 YFSETQ. CDR3 amino acids: CASSLWTDLEQYF. The CDR3 DNA follows: TGCGCCAGCAGCCTCTGGACAGATCTCGAGCAGTACTTC.

As for this clonotype: A read error is possible here, since a much larger clone lies one base away. This rearrangement joins TRBV12-3 or TRBV12-4 to TRBJ2-7; D unresolved. V lost 6 bases, J lost 0 bases, and 12 bases lay in between. The CDR3 covers 14 residues. CDR3 protein: CASRPGRGSYEQYF. CDR3 DNA sequence: TGTGCCAGCAGGCCGGGCCGAGGCTCCTACGAGCAGTACTTC.

This clonotype came up a few times. The genes are TRBV5-1 and TRBJ2-5; 12 nucleotides match TRBD2. The CDR3 is 16 amino acids. Germline CDR1 and CDR2: SGHRS and YFSETQ. J was trimmed by 1 base and V by 2 bases; bases with no gene match: 3. As DNA, the CDR3 is TGCGCCAGCAGCTTCGGACTAGCGGGACTCCAAGAGACCCAGTACTTC. This codes for CASSFGLAGLQETQYF.